This T cell receptor (beta chain) was captured in a study of OX40 agonist ivuxolimab in advanced cancers. Looking at the study overall: Each dose-escalation patient presented with hepatocellular carcinoma, melanoma, renal cell or head and neck cancer.

Sequencing was performed with immunoSEQ multiplex PCR; in TCRdb, only in-frame clones are kept and a portion is missing. The table has some 53,000 clones, roughly 92% seen once. Germline assignment: CDR1 LNHDA and CDR2 SQIVND (reference sequence). The CDR3 contains 14 residues. Trimming removed 4 bases from V and 0 bases from J; junction bases left unmatched: 3. The chain uses TRBV19 and TRBJ2-7, with TRBD1 identical over 7 bases. The TCR sequence derives from an adult with an advanced solid tumor such as melanoma, head and neck, liver or kidney cancer. Specimen: CD4+ or CD8+ T cells sorted from blood, collected in a trial of the OX40 agonist ivuxolimab. CDR3 sequence reads: CASSSAGGSYEQYF. The CDR3 nucleotides are TGTGCCAGTAGTAGTGCAGGGGGCTCCTACGAGCAGTACTTC.